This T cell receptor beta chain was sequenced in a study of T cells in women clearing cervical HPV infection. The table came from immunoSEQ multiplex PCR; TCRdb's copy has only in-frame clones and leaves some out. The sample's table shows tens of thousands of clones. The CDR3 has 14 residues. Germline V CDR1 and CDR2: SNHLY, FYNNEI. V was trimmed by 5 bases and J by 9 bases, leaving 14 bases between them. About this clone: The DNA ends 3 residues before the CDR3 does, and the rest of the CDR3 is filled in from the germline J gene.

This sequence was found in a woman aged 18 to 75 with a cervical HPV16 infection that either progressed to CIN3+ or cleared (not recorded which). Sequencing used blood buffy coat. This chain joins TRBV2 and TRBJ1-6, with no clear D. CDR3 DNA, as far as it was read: TGTGCCAGCAGTTATGGACTGAGCGGTTCACCC. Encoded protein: CASSYGLSGSP. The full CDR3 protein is CASSYGLSGSPLHF.